This T cell receptor (beta chain) was obtained from a study of T cell changes during pregnancy in multiple sclerosis. Sequenced by immunoSEQ multiplex PCR; TCRdb stores in-frame clones only, minus some. The table shows more than 30,000 clones, with about 89% occurring only once. The V segment lost 3 bases and the J segment 3 bases; nucleotides outside the gene matches: 9. The CDR3 loop spans 18 amino acids. Per the germline V gene, CDR1 is LNHDA and CDR2 is SQIVND (reference sequence). The specimen comprised CD8+ T cells from peripheral blood mononuclear cells, sampled in the second trimester of pregnancy. The genes are TRBV19 and TRBJ1-5; TRBD1 matches at 12 bases. This TCR came from a female donor with multiple sclerosis, enrolled in a pregnancy study. The CDR3 region is CASSIWDRGRLDNQPQHF. CDR3 nucleotide sequence: TGTGCCAGTAGTATTTGGGACAGGGGGCGATTAGACAATCAGCCCCAGCATTTT. Full variable domain (remainder filled in from reference TRBV19 and TRBJ1-5): DGGITQSPKYLFRKEGQNVTLSCEQNLNHDAMYWYRQDPGQGLRLIYYSQIVNDFQKGDIAEGYSVSREKKESFPLTVTSAQKNPTAFYLCASSIWDRGRLDNQPQHFGDGTRLSIL.